This entry features one TCR beta chain sequence. Antigen unknown. The data derive from a study of post-analysis software for immune sequencing data. Study information: Included courses were relapsing-remitting and secondary progressive multiple sclerosis; progressive-relapsing multiple sclerosis was also included.

The authors incorporated unique molecular identifiers into the TCR beta cDNA libraries. Each batch of roughly 1 to 10 million T cells produced 500,000 to 550,000 cDNA molecules. TCRdb fed the PCR reads into MiXCR, producing one record per CDR3 protein. The sample includes hundreds of thousands of distinct CDR3 sequences, 55% to 60% of them seen just once. General observations from the study: For normalized Chao1 diversity, multiple sclerosis patients scored significantly lower than controls did. Those samples that were prepared in the same batch co-clustered strongly by F measure. With TRBV5-6, TRBV5-1 and TRBV20-1 included, roughly five TRBV segments were more frequent in patients than in controls.

The CDR3 has 15 amino acids. With V trimmed by 3 bases and J by 5 bases, 6 bases remained unmatched. Germline loops: CDR1 LNHDA, CDR2 SQIVND (reference sequence). The sample taken for sequencing was blood. The source of this sequence is a girl under 10 years old with multiple sclerosis. The gene calls are TRBV19 and TRBJ2-2; 7 bases match TRBD1. CDR3 region: CASSILPTGTGELFF. The CDR3 nucleotides are TGTGCCAGTAGTATTCTTCCGACAGGGACCGGGGAGCTGTTTTTT.